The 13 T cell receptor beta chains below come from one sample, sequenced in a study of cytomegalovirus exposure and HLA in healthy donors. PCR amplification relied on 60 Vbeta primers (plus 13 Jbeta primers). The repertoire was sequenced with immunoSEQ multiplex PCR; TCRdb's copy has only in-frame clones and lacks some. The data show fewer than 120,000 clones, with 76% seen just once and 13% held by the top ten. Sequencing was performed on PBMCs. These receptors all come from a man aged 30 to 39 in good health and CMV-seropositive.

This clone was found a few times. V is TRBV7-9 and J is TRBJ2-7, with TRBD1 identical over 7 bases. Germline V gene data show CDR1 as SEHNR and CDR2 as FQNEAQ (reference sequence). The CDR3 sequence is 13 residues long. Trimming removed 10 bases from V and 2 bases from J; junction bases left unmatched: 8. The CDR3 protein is CATSLGTAYEQYF. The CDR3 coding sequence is TGTGCCACCTCCTTAGGGACAGCCTACGAGCAGTACTTC.

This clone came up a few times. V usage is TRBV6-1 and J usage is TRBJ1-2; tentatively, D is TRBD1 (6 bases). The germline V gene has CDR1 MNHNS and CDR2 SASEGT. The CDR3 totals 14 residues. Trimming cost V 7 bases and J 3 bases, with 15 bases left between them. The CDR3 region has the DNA TGTGCCAGCACGCACCGGGACAAGGACTATGGCTACACCTTC. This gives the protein CASTHRDKDYGYTF.

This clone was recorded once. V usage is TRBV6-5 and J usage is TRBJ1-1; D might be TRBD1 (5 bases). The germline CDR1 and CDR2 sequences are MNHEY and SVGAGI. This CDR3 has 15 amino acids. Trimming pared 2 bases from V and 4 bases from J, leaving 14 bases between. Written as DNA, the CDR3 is TGTGCCAGCAGTTACCGCCAAGGGGCTACCACTGAAGCTTTCTTT. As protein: CASSYRQGATTEAFF.

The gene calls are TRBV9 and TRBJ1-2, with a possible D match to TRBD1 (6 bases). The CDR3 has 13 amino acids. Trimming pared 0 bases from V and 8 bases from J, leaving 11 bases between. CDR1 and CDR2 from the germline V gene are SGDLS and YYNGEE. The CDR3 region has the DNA TGTGCCAGCAGCGTAGAACAGGGTGGCGGCTACACCTTC. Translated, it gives CASSVEQGGGYTF.

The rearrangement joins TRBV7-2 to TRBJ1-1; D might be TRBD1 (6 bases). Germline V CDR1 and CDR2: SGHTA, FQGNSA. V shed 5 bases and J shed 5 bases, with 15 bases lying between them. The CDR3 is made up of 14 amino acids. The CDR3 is CASSLRQEPTEAFF. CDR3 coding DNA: TGTGCCAGCAGCCTTAGACAGGAACCGACTGAAGCTTTCTTT.

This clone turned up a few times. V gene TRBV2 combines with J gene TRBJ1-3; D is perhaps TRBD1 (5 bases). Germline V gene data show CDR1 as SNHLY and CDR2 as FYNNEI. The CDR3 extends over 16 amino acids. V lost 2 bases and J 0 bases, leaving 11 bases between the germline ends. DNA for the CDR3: TGTGCCAGCAGTGAACAAGGGGCCATCTCTGGAAACACCATATATTTT. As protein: CASSEQGAISGNTIYF.

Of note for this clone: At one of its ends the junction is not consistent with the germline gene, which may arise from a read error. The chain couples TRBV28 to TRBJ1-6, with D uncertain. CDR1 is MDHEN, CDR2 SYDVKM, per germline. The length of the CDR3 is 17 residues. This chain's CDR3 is CASSLLKQALYDSPLHF. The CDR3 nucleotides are TGTGCCAGCAGTTTATTGAAGCAGGCTCTCTATGATTCACCCCTCCACTTT.

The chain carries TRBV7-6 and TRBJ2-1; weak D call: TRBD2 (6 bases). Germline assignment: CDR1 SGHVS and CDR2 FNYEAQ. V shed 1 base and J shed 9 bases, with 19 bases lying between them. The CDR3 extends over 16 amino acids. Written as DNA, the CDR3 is TGTGCCAGCAGCTTAGAGTGGGGGGACCCTGTAGGTGAGCAGTTCTTC. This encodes CASSLEWGDPVGEQFF.

The CDR3 region is CASSESRVGLASNYGYTF. The CDR3 nucleotides read TGTGCCAGCAGTGAAAGCCGGGTCGGACTGGCCTCAAACTATGGCTACACCTTC. The chain uses TRBV2 and TRBJ1-2; D is undetermined. CDR3 length equals 18 residues. Trimming took off 2 bases at V and 2 bases at J, with 21 bases between the two ends. Germline values: CDR1 SNHLY, CDR2 FYNNEI.

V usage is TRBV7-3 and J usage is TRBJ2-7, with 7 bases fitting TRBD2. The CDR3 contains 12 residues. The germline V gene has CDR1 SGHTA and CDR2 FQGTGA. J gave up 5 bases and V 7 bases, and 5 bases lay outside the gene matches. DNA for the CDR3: TGTGCCAGCAAACGGGGGGTCCACGAGCAGTACTTC. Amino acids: CASKRGVHEQYF.

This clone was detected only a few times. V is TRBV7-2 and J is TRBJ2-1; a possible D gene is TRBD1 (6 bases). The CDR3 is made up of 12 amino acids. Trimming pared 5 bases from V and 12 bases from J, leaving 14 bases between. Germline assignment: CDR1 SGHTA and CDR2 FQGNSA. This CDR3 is CASSPSRTAQFF. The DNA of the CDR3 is TGTGCCAGCAGCCCGTCAAGGACAGCGCAGTTCTTC.

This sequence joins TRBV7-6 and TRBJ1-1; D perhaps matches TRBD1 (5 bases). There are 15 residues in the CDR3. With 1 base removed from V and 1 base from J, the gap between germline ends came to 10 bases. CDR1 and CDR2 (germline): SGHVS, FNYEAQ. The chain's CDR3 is CASSLGGAQNTEAFF. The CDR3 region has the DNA TGTGCCAGCAGCTTAGGCGGGGCCCAGAACACTGAAGCTTTCTTT.

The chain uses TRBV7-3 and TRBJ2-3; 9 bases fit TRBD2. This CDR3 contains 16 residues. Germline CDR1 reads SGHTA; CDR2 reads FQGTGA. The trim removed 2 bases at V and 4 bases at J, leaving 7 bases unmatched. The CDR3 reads CASSLDGSGGSDTQYF. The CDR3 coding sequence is TGTGCCAGCAGCTTAGATGGTAGCGGGGGCTCAGATACGCAGTATTTT.